One and the same sample provided the 8 T cell receptor beta chains below, sequenced in a study of blood T cell repertoires in COVID-19. The method was immunoSEQ multiplex PCR; TCRdb's version includes in-frame clones alone and lacks a portion of them. The table shows roughly 65,000 clones, with 86% occurring only once. The source material was peripheral blood. The receptor source for this set is a woman aged 60-70 years with acute or convalescent COVID-19.

This chain joins TRBV10-1 and TRBJ2-1; D may be TRBD2 (6 bases). Trimming stripped 2 bases from V and 6 bases from J, with 14 bases between. This CDR3 spans 15 amino acids. Germline V gene lookup returns CDR1 WNHNN and CDR2 SYGVQD (reference sequence). This CDR3 is CASSEGYGTANEQFF. CDR3 nucleotide sequence: TGCGCCAGCAGTGAGGGATACGGGACTGCCAATGAGCAGTTCTTC.

V usage is TRBV3-1 (or the pseudogene TRBV3-2) and J usage is TRBJ2-3, with 12 bases that match TRBD2. This CDR3 is 16 amino acids long. V shed 5 bases, J shed 2 bases, and the junction held 5 bases outside the gene matches. Looked up from germline, CDR1 is LGHDT and CDR2 is YNNKEL (reference sequence). The CDR3 DNA sequence: TGTGCCAGCAGCTTCACTAGCGGGGGGTCCACAGATACGCAGTATTTT. It encodes CASSFTSGGSTDTQYF.

The chain links TRBV6-5 to TRBJ2-3; 7 bases are a match to TRBD2. CDR3 length: 14 amino acids. The trim removed 6 bases at V and 2 bases at J, leaving 5 bases unmatched. Germline values: CDR1 MNHEY, CDR2 SVGAGI. Here the CDR3 DNA reads TGTGCCAGCAGCCCAGGGAGGGTCACAGATACGCAGTATTTT. Protein: CASSPGRVTDTQYF.

The J gene is TRBJ1-3, the V gene TRBV6-5; 8 bases map to TRBD1. The junction had 4 bases not matched to a gene; V was cut back by 6 bases and J by 3 bases. The CDR3 has 14 residues. Germline CDR1 is MNHEY and CDR2 is SVGAGI. The DNA for the CDR3 is TGTGCCAGCAGGTCAGGGGGCGTTGGAAACACCATATATTTT. Translating it yields CASRSGGVGNTIYF.

V gene TRBV2 combines with J gene TRBJ2-7; D unresolved. The V end was cut by 0 bases, the J end by 5 bases, with 8 bases between. The CDR3 is 13 amino acids. The germline gives CDR1 SNHLY, CDR2 FYNNEI. The CDR3: CASSEAPDNEQYF. CDR3 sequence (DNA): TGTGCCAGCAGTGAAGCGCCAGACAACGAGCAGTACTTC.

This rearrangement joins TRBV5-1 to TRBJ1-3, with TRBD1 matching 10 bases. The germline V gene encodes CDR1 SGHRS and CDR2 YFSETQ. This CDR3 is 15 amino acids long. V gave up 0 bases and J gave up 9 bases; unmatched junction bases: 6. CDR3 bases: TGCGCCAGCAGCTTGGTGGGACAGGGGAGCGGCACCATATATTTT. This codes for CASSLVGQGSGTIYF.

The chain carries TRBV7-9 and TRBJ2-7; 7 nucleotides align to TRBD1. The CDR3 is 14 residues long. The germline V gene has CDR1 SEHNR and CDR2 FQNEAQ (reference sequence). V shed 5 bases, J shed 3 bases, and the junction held 7 bases outside the gene matches. CDR3 coding DNA: TGTGCCAGCAGCCCCGGGACAGTGAGCTACGAGCAGTACTTC. Its protein product is CASSPGTVSYEQYF.

The chain couples TRBV7-9 to TRBJ2-5, with 7 bases lining up with TRBD1. V was clipped by 0 bases and J by 5 bases; unmatched bases: 3. The CDR3 covers 14 residues. CDR1 is SEHNR, CDR2 FQNEAQ, per germline (reference sequence). CDR3 region: CASSLAGGAETQYF. CDR3 DNA: TGTGCCAGCAGCTTAGCAGGGGGCGCGGAGACCCAGTACTTC.